The 10 T cell receptor beta chains reported below all come from one sample, sequenced in a study of blood T cell repertoires in COVID-19. Libraries were prepared by immunoSEQ multiplex PCR; TCRdb keeps only in-frame clonotypes and omits some of them. The sample records 20,000 to 25,000 clones, approximately 90% being singletons. Sample: peripheral blood. These receptors originate from a man between 45 and 60 years old with active COVID-19.

The genes are TRBV5-8 and TRBJ2-7; 7 positions match TRBD2. There are 14 residues in the CDR3. The germline V gene has CDR1 SGHTS and CDR2 YDEGEE. The junction had 9 bases not matched to a gene; V was cut back by 5 bases and J by 4 bases. The CDR3: CASRSGLKEYEQYF. The CDR3, as DNA: TGTGCCAGCAGATCGGGACTAAAAGAGTACGAGCAGTACTTC.

This clone came up a few times. The chain employs TRBV19 and TRBJ1-2, with 10 positions matching TRBD1. V lost 5 bases, J lost 3 bases, and 6 bases stayed unmatched. The CDR3 loop spans 15 amino acids. Looked up from germline, CDR1 is LNHDA and CDR2 is SQIVND (reference sequence). The CDR3 sequence: CASSPGTGVHYGYTF. CDR3 bases: TGTGCCAGTAGTCCCGGGACAGGGGTACACTATGGCTACACCTTC.

The J gene is TRBJ2-1, the V gene TRBV2, with TRBD1 matching 8 bases. CDR1 is SNHLY and CDR2 is FYNNEI in the germline V gene. The CDR3 spans 15 residues. Unmatched junction bases numbered 10, after V lost 6 bases and J lost 6 bases. CDR3 residues: CASSPGTGTFNEQFF. DNA for the CDR3: TGTGCCAGCAGCCCTGGGACAGGTACTTTCAATGAGCAGTTCTTC.

This clone occurred once. The chain links TRBV7-2 to TRBJ1-5, with 8 positions matching TRBD1. V was pared by 9 bases and J by 1 base, with 17 bases of the junction left unmatched. This CDR3 is built from 18 residues. Germline CDR1 and CDR2: SGHTA and FQGNSA. CDR3 protein: CAREGGTGRPESNQPQHF. The CDR3 bases are TGTGCCAGAGAGGGGGGGACAGGCCGTCCGGAAAGCAATCAGCCCCAGCATTTT.

This chain joins TRBV7-9 and TRBJ2-3; TRBD2 aligns across 8 bases. The CDR3 contains 18 residues. CDR1 is SEHNR and CDR2 is FQNEAQ in the germline V gene (reference sequence). J was trimmed by 10 bases and V by 5 bases; bases with no gene match: 23. The CDR3 here is CASSPFPSLKQGSGAQYF. Written as DNA, the CDR3 is TGTGCCAGCAGCCCCTTCCCCTCCCTTAAGCAGGGTAGCGGGGCGCAGTATTTT.

J is TRBJ2-1 and V is TRBV5-6; TRBD1 is a possible D gene (5 bases). Per the germline V gene, CDR1 is SGHDT and CDR2 is YYEEEE. The CDR3 is 19 amino acids. Trimming cost V 0 bases and J 4 bases, with 23 bases left between them. The CDR3 sequence: CASSLEGVSWETIYNEQFF. The CDR3 DNA is TGTGCCAGCAGCTTGGAAGGGGTTAGCTGGGAAACGATTTACAATGAGCAGTTCTTC.

V and J are TRBV9 and TRBJ2-3, with 13 positions matching TRBD2. This CDR3 region has 16 residues. Germline V gene data show CDR1 as SGDLS and CDR2 as YYNGEE. J was trimmed by 0 bases and V by 3 bases; bases with no gene match: 1. The CDR3 reads CASSAGLAGSTDTQYF. The CDR3 region has the DNA TGTGCCAGCAGCGCGGGACTAGCGGGGAGCACAGATACGCAGTATTTT.

This clone was seen a single time. The chain uses TRBV5-1 and TRBJ2-1, with 10 positions matching TRBD1. With 0 bases clipped from V and 7 bases from J, the junction kept 4 bases outside the gene matches. The CDR3 is 15 residues long. Germline V CDR1 and CDR2: SGHRS, YFSETQ. The CDR3 reads CASSLGGQGMNEQFF. The DNA for the CDR3 is TGCGCCAGCAGCTTGGGGGGACAGGGGATGAATGAGCAGTTCTTC.

This clone was seen more than once but under ten times. The V call is TRBV6-5, the J call TRBJ1-5; no clear D gene. The ends were cut back, 4 bases at V and 0 bases at J, with 13 bases in the middle. This CDR3 is 16 amino acids long. The germline V gene encodes CDR1 MNHEY and CDR2 SVGAGI. CDR3 bases: TGTGCCAGCAGTTTGGTTGCAGGATATAGCAATCAGCCCCAGCATTTT. Translating gives CASSLVAGYSNQPQHF.

This clone was detected only once. The chain carries TRBV19 and TRBJ1-1; D gene ambiguous. Per the germline V gene, CDR1 is LNHDA and CDR2 is SQIVND (reference sequence). The CDR3 runs to 16 residues. V was clipped by 1 base and J by 0 bases, with 12 bases between them. The CDR3 loop reads CASSIGGRGMNTEAFF. CDR3 in DNA: TGTGCCAGTAGTATAGGAGGCAGAGGTATGAACACTGAAGCTTTCTTT.